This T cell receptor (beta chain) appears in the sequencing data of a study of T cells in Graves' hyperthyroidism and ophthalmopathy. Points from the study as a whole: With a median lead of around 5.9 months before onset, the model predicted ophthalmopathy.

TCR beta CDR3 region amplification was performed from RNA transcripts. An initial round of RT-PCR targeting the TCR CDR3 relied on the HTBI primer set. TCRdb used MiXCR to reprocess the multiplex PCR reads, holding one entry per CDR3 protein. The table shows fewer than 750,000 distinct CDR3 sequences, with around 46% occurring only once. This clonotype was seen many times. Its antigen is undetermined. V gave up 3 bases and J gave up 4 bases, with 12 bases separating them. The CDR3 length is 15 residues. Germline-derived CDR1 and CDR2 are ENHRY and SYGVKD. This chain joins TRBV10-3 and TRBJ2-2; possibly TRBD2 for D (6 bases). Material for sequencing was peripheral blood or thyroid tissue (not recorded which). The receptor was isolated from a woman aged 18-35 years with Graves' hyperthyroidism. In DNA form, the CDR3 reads TGTGCCATCAGTGACCCCGGGACTTCCACCGGGGAGCTGTTTTTT. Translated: CAISDPGTSTGELFF.